The present T cell receptor beta chain was sequenced within a study of T cell changes during pregnancy in multiple sclerosis. Profiled with immunoSEQ multiplex PCR; TCRdb holds only in-frame clones, not every one. Of 66,000 or so clones in the sample, more than 80% are singletons; the top ten hold 0.89%. The receptor was derived from a female donor in good health, enrolled as a control in a pregnancy study. Sample: peripheral blood, taken in the first trimester of pregnancy.

CDR3 loop: CAISESRGADGYTF. The DNA of the CDR3 is TGTGCCATCAGTGAGTCTCGGGGGGCGGATGGCTACACCTTC. This rearrangement joins TRBV10-3 to TRBJ1-2; D might be TRBD1 (6 bases). This CDR3 region has 14 residues. CDR1 ENHRY and CDR2 SYGVKD come from the germline V gene. Trimming shortened V by 0 bases and J by 6 bases, and 11 bases separated the two germline ends.